The clone carrying this T cell receptor (beta chain) was counted between two and nine times. These data come from a study of cytomegalovirus exposure and HLA in healthy donors. The method was immunoSEQ multiplex PCR; TCRdb's version includes in-frame clones alone and lacks a portion of them. In the table there are about 75,000 clones, 85% of which are singletons. This TCR came from a man aged 25-45 years in good health and CMV-seronegative. Sequencing was carried out using PBMCs.

The CDR3 here is CASSTGTSGAYEQYF. Written as DNA, the CDR3 is TGTGCCAGTAGTACGGGGACTAGCGGGGCCTACGAGCAGTACTTC. V and J are TRBV19 and TRBJ2-7, with 13 bases lining up with TRBD2. This CDR3 has 15 amino acids. V lost 4 bases and J lost 2; bases outside the gene matches: 2. From germline, CDR1 is LNHDA and CDR2 SQIVND (reference sequence).